This passage covers 28 T cell receptor beta chains from one sample sequenced in a study of CD8 T cells in ankylosing spondylitis. TCRdb ran MiXCR on the 5' RACE reads and lists one entry per CDR3 protein. The sample holds some 130,000 distinct CDR3 sequences, approximately 9.2% seen once. The source material was synovial fluid, either unsorted or a sorted T cell fraction (not recorded which). Source of these receptors: a male donor with ankylosing spondylitis.

This clonotype was picked up many times. This CDR3 is CASSYSRVQPQHF. The CDR3 DNA is TGTGCCAGCAGTTACTCGAGGGTCCAGCCCCAGCATTTT. This rearrangement joins TRBV6-2 or TRBV6-3 to TRBJ1-5; D not resolved. Trimming pared 0 bases from V and 7 bases from J, leaving 7 bases between. This CDR3 comprises 13 residues. Germline assignment: CDR1 MNHEY and CDR2 SVGEGT.

This clonotype was observed many times. The chain uses TRBV6-2 or TRBV6-3 and TRBJ1-1, with a weak D call TRBD1 (5 bases). The ends were cut back, 2 bases at V and 5 bases at J, with 12 bases in the middle. Germline assignment: CDR1 MNHEY and CDR2 SVGEGT. This CDR3 has 14 residues. This chain's CDR3 is CASSYPGGKTEAFF. CDR3 sequence (DNA): TGTGCCAGCAGTTACCCGGGGGGTAAGACTGAAGCTTTCTTT.

At least ten counts were recorded for this clonotype. The chain employs TRBV6-5 and TRBJ2-1, with TRBD2 matching over 11 bases. Germline CDR1 reads MNHEY; CDR2 reads SVGAGI. This CDR3 has 19 amino acids. Germline trimming cut 0 bases from V and 5 bases from J; bases unmatched to any gene: 12. CDR3 in DNA: TGTGCCAGCAGTTACTCGTTCGCAACTAGCGGGAGACCCAACAATGAGCAGTTCTTC. It is translated as CASSYSFATSGRPNNEQFF.

This clonotype occurred many times. The rearrangement joins TRBV28 to TRBJ1-5; D might be TRBD1 (5 bases). CDR1 and CDR2 (germline): MDHEN, SYDVKM. The CDR3 is 13 amino acids. Trimming removed 6 bases at V and 5 bases at J, with 11 bases between. The CDR3 coding sequence is TGTGCCAGCAGGCAGGGAGGCGATCAGCCCCAGCATTTT. Its protein product is CASRQGGDQPQHF.

This clonotype was found a few times. The gene calls are TRBV18 and TRBJ1-6; the match to TRBD1 covers 7 bases. V trimming: 2 bases; J trimming: 10 bases; junction bases outside the gene matches: 11. Germline V gene data show CDR1 as KGHSH and CDR2 as LQKENI. CDR3 length equals 16 residues. This CDR3 reads CASSPSLTGDDSPLHF. Written as DNA, the CDR3 is TGTGCCAGCTCACCAAGCCTTACAGGGGACGACTCACCCCTCCACTTT.

This sequence joins TRBV12-3 or TRBV12-4 and TRBJ1-6, with D possibly TRBD1 on 6 matching bases. The CDR3 sequence is 15 residues long. Trimming shortened V by 6 bases and J by 6 bases, and 15 bases separated the two germline ends. The CDR3 bases are TGTGCCAGCAGCCTCGGGGGCATCGGTAATTCACCCCTCCACTTT. Amino acids: CASSLGGIGNSPLHF.

This clonotype was detected a few times. The rearrangement joins TRBV5-1 to TRBJ2-5; the D is unclear. V lost 4 bases, J lost 1 base, and 17 bases lay in between. CDR1 is SGHRS and CDR2 is YFSETQ in the germline V gene. This CDR3 spans 16 amino acids. CDR3 sequence reads: CASSPVVGSVQETQYF. As DNA, the CDR3 is TGCGCCAGCAGCCCGGTCGTAGGCTCAGTCCAAGAGACCCAGTACTTC.

This clonotype was detected ten times or more. The chain uses TRBV5-1 and TRBJ2-1, with TRBD2 matching over 8 bases. With 7 bases clipped from V and 0 bases from J, the junction kept 6 bases outside the gene matches. Germline V lookup: CDR1 SGHRS, CDR2 YFSETQ. The CDR3 is 15 amino acids. CDR3 sequence: CASAGGGASYNEQFF. CDR3 coding DNA: TGCGCCAGCGCCGGGGGGGGGGCCTCCTACAATGAGCAGTTCTTC.

In the case of this clonotype: This clone may be a read error of a much larger clone one base away. The rearrangement joins TRBV7-2 to TRBJ2-6, with D unclear. Germline loops: CDR1 SGHTA, CDR2 FQGNSA. The CDR3 totals 17 residues. V was trimmed by 3 bases and J by 4 bases, leaving 16 bases between them. The CDR3 coding sequence is TGTGCCAGCAGCTTTCCGGCGGCGCATGCCGGGGCCAACGTCCTGACTTTC. Its translation is CASSFPAAHAGANVLTF.

The sample holds a few counts of this clonotype. The CDR3 spells CASSPLGGSTDTQYF. As DNA, the CDR3 is TGTGCCAGCTCACCACTTGGGGGGAGCACAGATACGCAGTATTTT. The chain is built from TRBV18 and TRBJ2-3, with TRBD2 as a possible D gene (6 bases). From germline, CDR1 is KGHSH and CDR2 LQKENI. This CDR3 comprises 15 residues. Between the trimmed V and J ends, which lost 1 base and 0 bases, there was a span of 8 bases.

The V gene is TRBV9, the J gene TRBJ1-2; 7 positions match TRBD1. Germline lookup yields CDR1 SGDLS and CDR2 YYNGEE. Unmatched junction bases numbered 11, after V lost 7 bases and J lost 2 bases. The CDR3 length is 15 residues. The CDR3 here is CASRGRRQGNYGYTF. CDR3 sequence (DNA): TGTGCCAGCCGAGGACGAAGACAGGGAAACTATGGCTACACCTTC.

The V and J genes are TRBV6-1 and TRBJ2-7; TRBD1 aligns across 7 bases. The CDR3 has 14 amino acids. Germline CDR1 reads MNHNS; CDR2 reads SASEGT. V gave up 6 bases and J gave up 5 bases; unmatched junction bases: 10. CDR3 sequence reads: CASRKGQPGDEQYF. The CDR3 DNA sequence: TGTGCCAGCAGAAAGGGACAGCCAGGGGACGAGCAGTACTTC.

This clonotype was observed a single time. One end of the junction does not line up with germline, which may come from a read error. V is TRBV7-9 and J is TRBJ2-5; the D is unclear. Germline V gene data show CDR1 as SEHNR and CDR2 as FQNEAQ (reference sequence). There are 13 residues in the CDR3. DNA of the CDR3: TGTGCCAGGAGCTTTGGGCCAGAAGAGACCCAGTACTTC. Its translation: CARSFGPEETQYF.

In the case of this clonotype: A much bigger clone sits one base away, suggesting this may be a read error. The chain is built from TRBV7-9 and TRBJ2-4; D is uncertain. CDR1 and CDR2 from the germline V gene are SEHNR and FQNEAQ (reference sequence). The CDR3 covers 16 residues. Trimming shortened V by 5 bases and J by 1 base, and 15 bases separated the two germline ends. The CDR3 protein is CASSTSTEVAKNIQYF. The CDR3 DNA follows: TGTGCCAGCAGCACCTCAACAGAGGTGGCCAAAAACATTCAGTACTTC.

This clonotype was seen repeatedly, ten times or more. The chain couples TRBV4-3 to TRBJ1-5; TRBD1 might be the D (6 bases). Between the trimmed V and J ends, which lost 3 bases and 9 bases, there was a span of 15 bases. The germline V gene encodes CDR1 LGHNA and CDR2 YSLEER. The CDR3 contains 14 residues. For the CDR3, the DNA is TGCGCCAGCAGCCAGGGTACAGGGTTGAGGCCCCAGCATTTT. Translated: CASSQGTGLRPQHF.

In its sample, this clonotype was seen a few times. The CDR3 sequence is CASSDATASHSTDTQYF. The CDR3 DNA sequence: TGTGCCAGCAGCGATGCCACAGCGTCCCATAGCACAGATACGCAGTATTTT. The chain combines TRBV7-2 with TRBJ2-3; D gene ambiguous. The CDR3 totals 17 residues. CDR1 is SGHTA, CDR2 FQGNSA, per germline. Trimming shortened V by 5 bases and J by 0 bases, and 18 bases separated the two germline ends.

This clonotype was recorded at least ten times. The chain uses TRBV10-3 and TRBJ2-3; TRBD1 agrees at 7 bases. V lost 4 bases and J lost 4; bases outside the gene matches: 8. Germline CDR1 is ENHRY and CDR2 is SYGVKD. The CDR3 runs 15 residues. DNA for the CDR3: TGTGCCATCAGTGGCCTGACAGGGTTGGCAGATACGCAGTATTTT. Translation: CAISGLTGLADTQYF.

This clonotype came up many times. The V gene is TRBV7-3, the J gene TRBJ1-1; no definite D call. The CDR3 totals 13 residues. Trimming cost V 5 bases and J 0 bases, with 7 bases left between them. CDR1 and CDR2 from the germline V gene are SGHTA and FQGTGA. This chain's CDR3 is CASSVTLNTEAFF. CDR3 sequence (DNA): TGTGCCAGCAGCGTTACACTGAACACTGAAGCTTTCTTT. Filled out from reference TRBV7-3 and TRBJ1-1, the complete variable domain reads GAGVSQTPSNKVTEKGKYVELRCDPISGHTALYWYRQSLGQGPEFLIYFQGTGAADDSGLPNDRFFAVRPEGSVSTLKIQRTERGDSAVYLCASSVTLNTEAFFGQGTRLTVV.

This rearrangement joins TRBV20-1 to TRBJ2-2; D is unclear. The germline V gene has CDR1 DFQATT and CDR2 SNEGSKA (reference sequence). V was cut by 5 bases and J by 8 bases, with 12 bases left in between. This CDR3 contains 12 residues. CDR3 protein: CSAARSGGELFF. The CDR3 nucleotides are TGCAGTGCTGCCAGGTCCGGGGGGGAGCTGTTTTTT.

This clonotype was seen more than once but under ten times. V gene TRBV6-1 combines with J gene TRBJ2-1, with D uncertain. Looked up from germline, CDR1 is MNHNS and CDR2 is SASEGT. The CDR3 contains 15 residues. V gave up 6 bases and J gave up 8 bases, with 20 bases separating them. In nucleotides, the CDR3 is TGTGCCAGCAGCTCCCCCCACCTATTGTTGGATGAGCAGTTCTTC. Protein sequence: CASSSPHLLLDEQFF.

Worth noting for this clonotype: Because the CDR3 is missing its conserved closing phenylalanine or tryptophan, this is likely a read error. The gene calls are TRBV20-1 and TRBJ2-2, with 10 bases identical to TRBD1. CDR3 size: 15 residues. Germline CDR1 is DFQATT and CDR2 is SNEGSKA (reference sequence). The V segment lost 6 bases and the J segment 3 bases; nucleotides outside the gene matches: 7. CDR3 sequence: CSAGRGTGDTGELFL. Written as DNA, the CDR3 is TGCAGTGCCGGGAGGGGGACAGGGGACACCGGGGAGCTGTTTCTT.

The genes are TRBV7-9 and TRBJ1-3; D is undetermined. V was pared by 5 bases and J by 4 bases, with 9 bases between. The CDR3 spans 13 residues. CDR1 and CDR2 from the germline V gene are SEHNR and FQNEAQ (reference sequence). CDR3 sequence reads: CASSATRGNTIYF. The CDR3 bases are TGTGCCAGCAGCGCGACAAGGGGAAACACCATATATTTT.

This clonotype was found a few times. V and J are TRBV20-1 and TRBJ2-1; 10 nucleotides agree with TRBD2. CDR3 size: 18 residues. J gave up 5 bases and V 3 bases, and 16 bases lay outside the gene matches. Germline CDR1 reads DFQATT; CDR2 reads SNEGSKA (reference sequence). CDR3 region: CSASPLGYSGGFNNEQFF. The CDR3 nucleotides are TGCAGTGCTAGTCCCCTAGGGTATAGCGGGGGGTTCAACAATGAGCAGTTCTTC.

This clonotype has more than one count but fewer than ten. The V and J genes are TRBV24-1 and TRBJ2-2; 7 bases are shared with TRBD1. V lost 3 bases, J lost 1 base, and 4 bases stayed unmatched. The CDR3 extends over 16 amino acids. Germline V lookup: CDR1 KGHDR, CDR2 SFDVKD. CDR3 sequence (DNA): TGTGCCACCAGTGATGGGGACAGATGGAACACCGGGGAGCTGTTTTTT. Its translation is CATSDGDRWNTGELFF.

This clonotype was seen repeatedly, ten times or more. V is TRBV9 and J is TRBJ2-1; D is possibly TRBD1 (5 bases). There are 13 residues in the CDR3. Deletions cut 0 bases from V and 9 bases from J, with 10 bases between. Looked up from germline, CDR1 is SGDLS and CDR2 is YYNGEE. As DNA, the CDR3 is TGTGCCAGCAGCGTAGAGGTTGACAGTGAGCAGTTCTTC. Translating gives CASSVEVDSEQFF.

The sample holds many counts of this clonotype. J is TRBJ2-5 and V is TRBV4-2; D is uncertain. Trimming shortened V by 4 bases and J by 4 bases, and 10 bases separated the two germline ends. CDR1 is LGHNA and CDR2 is YNFKEQ in the germline V gene. This CDR3 has 13 residues. CDR3 coding DNA: TGTGCCAGCAGCCGAGAATGGGGAGAGACCCAGTACTTC. It specifies CASSREWGETQYF.

This clonotype came up a few times. The rearrangement joins TRBV28 to TRBJ1-1, with a tentative D call TRBD1 (5 bases). The length of the CDR3 is 12 residues. Germline CDR1 is MDHEN and CDR2 is SYDVKM. With 5 bases removed from V and 11 bases from J, the gap between germline ends came to 15 bases. In DNA, the CDR3 is TGTGCCAGCAGTCCACTACAGGTGAGGGCTTTCTTT. It yields the protein CASSPLQVRAFF.

This clonotype has a count of ten or more. The chain recombines TRBV27 with TRBJ2-7; D ambiguous. CDR3 size: 14 residues. CDR1 and CDR2 from the germline V gene are MNHEY and SMNVEV (reference sequence). V was trimmed by 6 bases and J by 0 bases, leaving 12 bases between them. The DNA of the CDR3 is TGTGCCAGCAGCCGCATCCCGAGCTCCTACGAGCAGTACTTC. Translated, it gives CASSRIPSSYEQYF.